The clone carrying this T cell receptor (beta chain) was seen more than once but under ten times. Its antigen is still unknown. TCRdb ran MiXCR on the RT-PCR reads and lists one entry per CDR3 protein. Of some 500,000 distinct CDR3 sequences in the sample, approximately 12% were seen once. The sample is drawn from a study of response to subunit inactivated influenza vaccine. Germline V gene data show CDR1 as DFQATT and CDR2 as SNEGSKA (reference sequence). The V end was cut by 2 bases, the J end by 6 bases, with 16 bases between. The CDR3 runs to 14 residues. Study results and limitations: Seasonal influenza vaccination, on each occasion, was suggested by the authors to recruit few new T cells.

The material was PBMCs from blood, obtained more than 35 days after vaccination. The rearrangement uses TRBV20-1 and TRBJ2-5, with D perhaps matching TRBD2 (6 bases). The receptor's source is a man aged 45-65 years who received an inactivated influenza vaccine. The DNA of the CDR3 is TGCAGTGCTAGACCTAGACTAGTCGTTCAGACCCAGTACTTC. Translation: CSARPRLVVQTQYF.